This T cell receptor (beta chain) is from a study of cytomegalovirus exposure and HLA in healthy donors. As for the study in general: The 120 validation repertoires and the approximately 640 first-cohort repertoires shared a platform, a later analysis reported. Whole-study results and caveats: Specificity for CMV antigens was confirmed in vitro for three of the CMV-associated chains. Reports credit the classifier with highly specific, highly sensitive diagnosis of cytomegalovirus status.

The CDR3 loop spans 13 amino acids. The ends were cut back, 0 bases at V and 2 bases at J, with 6 bases in the middle. CDR1 SGHRS and CDR2 YFSETQ come from the germline V gene. Only in-frame clones appear in the TCRdb table, and some are missing; sequencing was by immunoSEQ multiplex PCR. Of a few hundred thousand clones in the sample, roughly 88% were seen once. Regarding this clone: The antigen is not known. Other DNA sequences within the sample encode an identical CDR3.

The chain has TRBV5-1 and TRBJ2-7; D unresolved. The origin of this receptor is a woman in her twenties or thirties in good health and CMV-seronegative. The specimen was PBMCs. CDR3 residues: CASSLEGPYEQYF. The CDR3 DNA follows: TGCGCCAGCAGCTTGGAAGGGCCCTACGAGCAGTACTTC.